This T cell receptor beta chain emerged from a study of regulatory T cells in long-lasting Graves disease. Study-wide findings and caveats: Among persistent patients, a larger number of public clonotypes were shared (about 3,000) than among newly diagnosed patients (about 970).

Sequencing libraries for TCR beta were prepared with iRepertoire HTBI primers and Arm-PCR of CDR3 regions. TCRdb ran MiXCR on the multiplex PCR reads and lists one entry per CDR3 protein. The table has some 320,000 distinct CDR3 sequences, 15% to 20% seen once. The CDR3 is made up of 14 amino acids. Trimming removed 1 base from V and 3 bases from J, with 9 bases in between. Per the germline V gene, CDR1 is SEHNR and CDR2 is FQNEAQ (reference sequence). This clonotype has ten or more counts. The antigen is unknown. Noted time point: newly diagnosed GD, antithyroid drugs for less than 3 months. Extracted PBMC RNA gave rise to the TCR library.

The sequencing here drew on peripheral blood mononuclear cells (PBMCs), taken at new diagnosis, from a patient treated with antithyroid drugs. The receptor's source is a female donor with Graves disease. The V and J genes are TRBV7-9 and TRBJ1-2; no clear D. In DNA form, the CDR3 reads TGTGCCAGCAGCTTAGAAGGCGATTACTATGGCTACACCTTC. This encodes CASSLEGDYYGYTF. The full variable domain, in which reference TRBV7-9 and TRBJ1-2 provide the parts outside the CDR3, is DTGVSQNPRHKITKRGQNVTFRCDPISEHNRLYWYRQTLGQGPEFLTYFQNEAQLEKSRLLSDRFSAERPKGSFSTLEIQRTEQGDSAMYLCASSLEGDYYGYTFGSGTRLTVV.